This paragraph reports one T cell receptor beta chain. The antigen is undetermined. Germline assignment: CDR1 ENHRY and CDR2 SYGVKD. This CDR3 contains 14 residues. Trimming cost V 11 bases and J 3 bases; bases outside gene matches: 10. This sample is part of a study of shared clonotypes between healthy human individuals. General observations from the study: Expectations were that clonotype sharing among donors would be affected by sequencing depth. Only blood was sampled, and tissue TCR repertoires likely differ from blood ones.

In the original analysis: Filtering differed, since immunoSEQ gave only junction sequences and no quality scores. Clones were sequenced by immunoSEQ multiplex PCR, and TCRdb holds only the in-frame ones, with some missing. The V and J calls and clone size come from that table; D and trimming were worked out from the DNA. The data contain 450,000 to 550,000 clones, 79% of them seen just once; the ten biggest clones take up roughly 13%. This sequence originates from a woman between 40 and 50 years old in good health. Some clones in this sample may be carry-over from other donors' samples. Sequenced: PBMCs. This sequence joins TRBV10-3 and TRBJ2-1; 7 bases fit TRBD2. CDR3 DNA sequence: TGTGCCGCCGCCGGGACTACCGTCTACAATGAGCAGTTCTTC. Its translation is CAAAGTTVYNEQFF.